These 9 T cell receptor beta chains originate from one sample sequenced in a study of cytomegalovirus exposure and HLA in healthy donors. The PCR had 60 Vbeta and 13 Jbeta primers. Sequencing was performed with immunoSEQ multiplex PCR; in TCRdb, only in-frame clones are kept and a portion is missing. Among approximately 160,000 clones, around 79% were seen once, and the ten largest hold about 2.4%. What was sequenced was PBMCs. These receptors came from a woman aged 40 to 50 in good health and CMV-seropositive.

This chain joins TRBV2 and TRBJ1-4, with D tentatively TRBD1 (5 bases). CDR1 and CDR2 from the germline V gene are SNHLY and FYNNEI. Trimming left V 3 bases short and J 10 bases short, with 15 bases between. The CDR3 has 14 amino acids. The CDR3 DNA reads TGTGCCAGCAGTGATAAAGGGGACTCAAGAAAACTGTTTTTT. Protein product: CASSDKGDSRKLFF.

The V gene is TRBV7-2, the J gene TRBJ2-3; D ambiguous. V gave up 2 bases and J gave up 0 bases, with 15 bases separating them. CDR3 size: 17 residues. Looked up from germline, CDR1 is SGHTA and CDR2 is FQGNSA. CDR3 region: CASSLLGPTSSTDTQYF. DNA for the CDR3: TGTGCCAGCAGCTTACTAGGCCCGACCTCTAGCACAGATACGCAGTATTTT.

CDR3 loop: CASSLKIAGLQETQYF. The DNA of the CDR3 is TGTGCCAGCAGCTTGAAGATAGCGGGTCTCCAAGAGACCCAGTACTTC. V is TRBV5-6 and J is TRBJ2-5; TRBD2 matches 7 bases. The CDR3 is 16 amino acids. The V gene's germline CDR1 is SGHDT and CDR2 YYEEEE. The J segment lost 1 base and the V segment lost 1 base, leaving 7 bases of the junction unmatched.

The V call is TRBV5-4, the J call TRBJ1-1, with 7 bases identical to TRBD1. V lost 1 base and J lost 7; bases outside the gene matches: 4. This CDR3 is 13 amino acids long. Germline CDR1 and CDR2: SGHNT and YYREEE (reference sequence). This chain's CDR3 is CASSLTGTDEAFF. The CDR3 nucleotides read TGTGCCAGCAGCTTGACCGGGACAGATGAAGCTTTCTTT.

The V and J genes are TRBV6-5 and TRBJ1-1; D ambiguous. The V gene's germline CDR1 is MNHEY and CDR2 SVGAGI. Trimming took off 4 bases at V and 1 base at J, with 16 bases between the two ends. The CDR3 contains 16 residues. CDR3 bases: TGTGCCAGCAGTTTCCGACGAGGGCGGGAGAACACTGAAGCTTTCTTT. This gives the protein CASSFRRGRENTEAFF.

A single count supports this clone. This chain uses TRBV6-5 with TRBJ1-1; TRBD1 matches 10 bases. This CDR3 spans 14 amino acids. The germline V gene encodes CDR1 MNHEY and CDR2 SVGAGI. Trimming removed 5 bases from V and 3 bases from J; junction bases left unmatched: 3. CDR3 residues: CASSTDRGYTEAFF. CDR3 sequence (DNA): TGTGCCAGCAGTACGGACAGGGGGTACACTGAAGCTTTCTTT.

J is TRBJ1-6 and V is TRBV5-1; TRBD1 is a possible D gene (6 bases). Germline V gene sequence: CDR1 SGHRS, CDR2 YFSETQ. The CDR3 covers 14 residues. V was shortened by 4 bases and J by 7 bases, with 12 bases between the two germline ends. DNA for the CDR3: TGCGCCAGCAGCCCACAGGGTACGAATTCACCCCTCCACTTT. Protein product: CASSPQGTNSPLHF. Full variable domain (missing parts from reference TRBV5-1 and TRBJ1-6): KAGVTQTPRYLIKTRGQQVTLSCSPISGHRSVSWYQQTPGQGLQFLFEYFSETQRNKGNFPGRFSGRQFSNSRSEMNVSTLELGDSALYLCASSPQGTNSPLHFGNGTRLTVT.

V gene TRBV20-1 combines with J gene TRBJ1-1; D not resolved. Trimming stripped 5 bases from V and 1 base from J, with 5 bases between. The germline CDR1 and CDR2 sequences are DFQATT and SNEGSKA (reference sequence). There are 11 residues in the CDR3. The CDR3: CSAAPNTEAFF. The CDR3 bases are TGCAGTGCTGCGCCGAACACTGAAGCTTTCTTT.

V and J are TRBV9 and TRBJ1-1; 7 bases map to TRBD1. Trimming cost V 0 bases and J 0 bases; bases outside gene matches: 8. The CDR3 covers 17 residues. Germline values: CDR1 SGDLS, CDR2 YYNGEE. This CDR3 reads CASSVGQGGRMNTEAFF. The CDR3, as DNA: TGTGCCAGCAGCGTAGGACAGGGTGGACGCATGAACACTGAAGCTTTCTTT.